A single sample is the source of the 19 T cell receptor beta chains below, sequenced in a study of siplizumab effects on memory and regulatory T cells. Produced via immunoSEQ multiplex PCR; TCRdb's table is partial and in-frame only. Among over 70,000 clones listed, approximately 90% were seen once. Sequencing was performed on CD4+ T cells sorted from blood. The receptor set was obtained from a human donor in good health.

The chain couples TRBV11-2 to TRBJ2-7; D is uncertain. V lost 1 base to trimming and J lost 3 bases, with 10 bases between them. This CDR3 spans 14 amino acids. Germline CDR1 and CDR2: SGHAT and FQNNGV. The CDR3 loop is CASSLGNGGYEQYF. The DNA for the CDR3 is TGTGCCAGCAGCTTAGGAAATGGTGGCTACGAGCAGTACTTC.

This clone was seen just once. J is TRBJ1-5 and V is TRBV10-2; no reliable D call. The CDR3 has 14 residues. Trimming shortened V by 7 bases and J by 0 bases, and 10 bases separated the two germline ends. CDR1 and CDR2 from the germline V gene are WSHSY and SAAADI. The CDR3 sequence: CASTSGNSNQPQHF. The CDR3, as DNA: TGCGCCAGCACGTCCGGGAATAGCAATCAGCCCCAGCATTTT.

The chain employs TRBV18 and TRBJ1-1; D is perhaps TRBD1 (6 bases). The germline CDR1 and CDR2 sequences are KGHSH and LQKENI. Trimming cost V 2 bases and J 3 bases, with 13 bases left between them. The CDR3 runs to 15 residues. CDR3 coding DNA: TGTGCCAGCTCACCAACCGGGGGCGCTTACACTGAAGCTTTCTTT. Its translation is CASSPTGGAYTEAFF.

The V gene is TRBV7-8, the J gene TRBJ1-4; no firm D call. CDR3 size: 16 residues. The V gene's germline CDR1 is SGHVS and CDR2 FQNEAQ. The germline V and J ends were trimmed by 2 bases and 0 bases, with 10 bases remaining between them. The CDR3 DNA follows: TGTGCCAGCAGCTTATATCGGCACGCAACTAATGAAAAACTGTTTTTT. Residues: CASSLYRHATNEKLFF.

The V and J genes are TRBV7-9 and TRBJ2-1; 10 bases fit TRBD1. Germline V gene sequence: CDR1 SEHNR, CDR2 FQNEAQ (reference sequence). The CDR3 contains 15 residues. The V and J ends lost 5 bases and 7 bases, in that order; junction bases with no gene match: 8. In DNA form, the CDR3 reads TGTGCCAGCAGCCGCCTGGGACAGGGGTATAATGAGCAGTTCTTC. The encoded protein is CASSRLGQGYNEQFF.

The chain links TRBV5-1 to TRBJ2-5, with 11 positions matching TRBD2. The V segment lost 3 bases and the J segment 5 bases; nucleotides outside the gene matches: 18. Germline lookup yields CDR1 SGHRS and CDR2 YFSETQ. This CDR3 contains 19 residues. CDR3 residues: CASSSRSSGRALFLETQYF. For the CDR3, the DNA is TGCGCCAGCAGCTCCCGGAGTAGCGGGAGGGCCTTGTTTCTGGAGACCCAGTACTTC. The full variable domain, rest sourced from reference TRBV5-1 and TRBJ2-5, is KAGVTQTPRYLIKTRGQQVTLSCSPISGHRSVSWYQQTPGQGLQFLFEYFSETQRNKGNFPGRFSGRQFSNSRSEMNVSTLELGDSALYLCASSSRSSGRALFLETQYFGPGTRLLVL.

This clone has just a few counts. The gene calls are TRBV2 and TRBJ1-2; D unresolved. V dropped 6 bases and J dropped 0 bases, with 11 bases sitting between them. Germline-derived CDR1 and CDR2 are SNHLY and FYNNEI. The CDR3 consists of 14 residues. The DNA for the CDR3 is TGTGCCAGCAGCTCCGCGGGAGCTAACTATGGCTACACCTTC. This codes for CASSSAGANYGYTF.

The gene calls are TRBV9 and TRBJ2-7; 15 nucleotides align to TRBD2. The CDR3 has 16 amino acids. Germline CDR1 SGDLS, CDR2 YYNGEE. Trimming removed 4 bases from V and 3 bases from J; junction bases left unmatched: 5. CDR3 protein: CASSRGLAGGNYEQYF. Here the CDR3 DNA reads TGTGCCAGCAGCAGGGGACTAGCGGGAGGCAACTACGAGCAGTACTTC.

This clone was picked up one time. One end of the junction is discordant with germline, which a read error may explain. V usage is TRBV6-6 and J usage is TRBJ1-5, with D uncertain. Germline CDR1 and CDR2: MNHNY and SVGAGI (reference sequence). The CDR3 spans 12 residues. In DNA, the CDR3 is TGTGCCAGCCACACTTACAATCGGCCCCAGCATTTT. This translates into CASHTYNRPQHF.

V gene TRBV6-1 combines with J gene TRBJ2-7; no definite D call. Trimming shortened V by 2 bases and J by 0 bases, and 11 bases separated the two germline ends. Germline assignment: CDR1 MNHNS and CDR2 SASEGT. The CDR3 is 15 amino acids. The CDR3 coding sequence is TGTGCCAGCAGTGAACGTGACACGAGCTCCTACGAGCAGTACTTC. Protein product: CASSERDTSSYEQYF.

The genes are TRBV6-5 and TRBJ1-4, with 7 bases aligning to TRBD1. V lost 2 bases and J lost 3; bases outside the gene matches: 3. The germline gives CDR1 MNHEY, CDR2 SVGAGI. This CDR3 has 15 residues. The CDR3 loop is CASSYNDRANEKLFF. The CDR3 region has the DNA TGTGCCAGCAGTTACAACGACAGGGCTAATGAAAAACTGTTTTTT.

The genes are TRBV4-2 and TRBJ1-1, with TRBD1 identical over 8 bases. Germline V gives CDR1 LGHNA, CDR2 YNFKEQ. The CDR3 consists of 15 residues. Trimming removed 5 bases from V and 3 bases from J; junction bases left unmatched: 8. This chain's CDR3 is CASSFTTGDYTEAFF. DNA of the CDR3: TGTGCCAGCAGCTTCACGACAGGGGATTACACTGAAGCTTTCTTT.

The chain employs TRBV9 and TRBJ1-4; D possibly corresponds to TRBD1 (5 bases). The CDR3 sequence is 13 residues long. Germline V gene data show CDR1 as SGDLS and CDR2 as YYNGEE. Trimming removed 5 bases from V and 7 bases from J, with 12 bases in between. CDR3 sequence: CASSGGYSEKLFF. In DNA, the CDR3 is TGTGCCAGCAGTGGGGGGTATAGTGAAAAACTGTTTTTT.

The J gene is TRBJ2-1, the V gene TRBV5-1; 10 bases agree with TRBD2. Germline V gives CDR1 SGHRS, CDR2 YFSETQ. This CDR3 is 13 amino acids long. Unmatched junction bases numbered 1, after V lost 5 bases and J lost 5 bases. DNA of the CDR3: TGCGCCAGCAGACTAGCGGGAAACAATGAGCAGTTCTTC. Its translation is CASRLAGNNEQFF.

The rearrangement links TRBV18 to TRBJ2-3, with D perhaps matching TRBD1 (5 bases). V lost 3 bases and J lost 1, with 14 bases in between. The germline CDR1 and CDR2 sequences are KGHSH and LQKENI. The CDR3 length is 16 residues. CDR3 loop: CASSPQGLQGTDTQYF. In DNA, the CDR3 is TGTGCCAGCTCACCCCAGGGTCTACAAGGCACAGATACGCAGTATTTT.

V usage is TRBV7-9 and J usage is TRBJ2-3; perhaps D is TRBD1 or TRBD2 (6 bases each). Between the trimmed V and J ends, which lost 4 bases and 1 base, there was a span of 18 bases. The CDR3 contains 17 residues. In germline, CDR1 is SEHNR, CDR2 FQNEAQ (reference sequence). DNA for the CDR3: TGTGCCAGCAGCTCAAGGGGTGGGGGGCGCGGCACAGATACGCAGTATTTT. Protein sequence: CASSSRGGGRGTDTQYF.

The chain couples TRBV5-4 to TRBJ1-4; D is uncertain. Germline CDR1 reads SGHNT; CDR2 reads YYREEE (reference sequence). Between the trimmed V and J ends, which lost 3 bases and 5 bases, there was a span of 8 bases. The CDR3 runs 13 residues. The CDR3 sequence: CASSSGVNEKLFF. The CDR3 region has the DNA TGTGCCAGCAGCTCCGGGGTCAATGAAAAACTGTTTTTT.

The chain links TRBV10-3 to TRBJ2-5; D ambiguous. The ends were cut back, 4 bases at V and 4 bases at J, with 7 bases in the middle. Germline V CDR1 and CDR2: ENHRY, SYGVKD. This CDR3 is 12 amino acids long. CDR3: CAISALGETQYF. The CDR3 bases are TGTGCCATCAGTGCCCTTGGAGAGACCCAGTACTTC.

This chain uses TRBV28 with TRBJ1-5, with 7 bases that match TRBD1. The germline V gene encodes CDR1 MDHEN and CDR2 SYDVKM. V shed 3 bases, J shed 7 bases, and the junction held 6 bases outside the gene matches. The CDR3 loop spans 14 amino acids. CDR3 in DNA: TGTGCCAGCAGTTTCCTCATACAGGGGCAGCCCCAGCATTTT. Translating it yields CASSFLIQGQPQHF.